This TCR beta chain is from a study of blood T cell repertoires in COVID-19. Trimming at V came to 6 bases and at J to 3 bases, leaving 5 bases not matched to a gene. This CDR3 is built from 14 residues. The germline gives CDR1 SGHVS, CDR2 FQNEAQ. In the source study's methods: By means of reference gene primer amplification, nucleated cell counts were estimated. Sequencing was performed with immunoSEQ multiplex PCR; in TCRdb, only in-frame clones are kept and a portion is missing. That table is the source of V, J and clone size, and D and trimming were worked out from the DNA. The data hold about 210,000 clones, with approximately 91% observed a single time.

Sequencing was performed on peripheral blood. The receptor was isolated from a man aged 35-49 years with acute or convalescent COVID-19. The rearrangement joins TRBV7-8 to TRBJ2-1, with 7 positions matching TRBD2. The CDR3 spells CASSQLADYNEQFF. The CDR3 DNA reads TGTGCCAGCAGTCAGCTAGCGGACTACAATGAGCAGTTCTTC.